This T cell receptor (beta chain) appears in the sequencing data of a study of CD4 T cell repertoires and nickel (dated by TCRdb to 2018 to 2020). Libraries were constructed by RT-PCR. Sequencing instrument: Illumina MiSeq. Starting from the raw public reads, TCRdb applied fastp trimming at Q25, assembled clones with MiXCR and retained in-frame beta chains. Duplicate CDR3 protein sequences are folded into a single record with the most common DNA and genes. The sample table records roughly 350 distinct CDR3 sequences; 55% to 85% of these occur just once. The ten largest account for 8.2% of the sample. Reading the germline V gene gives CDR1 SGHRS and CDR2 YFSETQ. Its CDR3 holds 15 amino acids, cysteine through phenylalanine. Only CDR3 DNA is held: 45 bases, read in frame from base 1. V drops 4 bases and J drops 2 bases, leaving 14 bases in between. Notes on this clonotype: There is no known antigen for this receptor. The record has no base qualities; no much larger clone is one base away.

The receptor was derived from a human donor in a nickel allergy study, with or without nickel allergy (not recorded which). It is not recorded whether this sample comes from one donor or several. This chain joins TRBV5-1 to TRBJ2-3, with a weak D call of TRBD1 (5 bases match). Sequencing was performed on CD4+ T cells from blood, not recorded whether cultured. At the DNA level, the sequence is TGCGCCAGCAGCGCGCGACCAGGGAACACAGATACGCAGTATTTT. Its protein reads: CASSARPGNTDTQYF.